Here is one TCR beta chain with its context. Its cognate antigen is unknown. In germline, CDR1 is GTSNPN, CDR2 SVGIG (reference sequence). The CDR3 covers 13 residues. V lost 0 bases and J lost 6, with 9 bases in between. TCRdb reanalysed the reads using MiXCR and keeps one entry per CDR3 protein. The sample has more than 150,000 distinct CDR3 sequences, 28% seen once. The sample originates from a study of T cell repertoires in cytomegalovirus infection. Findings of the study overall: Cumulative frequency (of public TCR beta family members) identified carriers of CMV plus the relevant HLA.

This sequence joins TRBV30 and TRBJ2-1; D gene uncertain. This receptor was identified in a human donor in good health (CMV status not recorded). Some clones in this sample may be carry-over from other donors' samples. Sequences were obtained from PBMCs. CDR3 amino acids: CAWSVTGRNEQFF. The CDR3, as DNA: TGTGCCTGGAGTGTAACCGGGCGCAATGAGCAGTTCTTC. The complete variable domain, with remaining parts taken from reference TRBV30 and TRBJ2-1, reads SQTIHQWPATLVQPVGSPLSLECTVEGTSNPNLYWYRQAAGRGLQLLFYSVGIGQISSEVPQNLSASRPQDRQFILSSKKLLLSDSGFYLCAWSVTGRNEQFFGPGTRLTVL.